This T cell receptor (beta chain) was identified in a study of blood T cell repertoires in COVID-19. Study-wide background: The origin of the acute and convalescent COVID-19 samples was the United States, Italy and Spain. Nucleic acid was either cDNA or gDNA, and it came from T cells, B-cell-depleted T cells, or PBMCs.

Per the original data handling: Amplifying reference gene primers gave estimates of nucleated cell counts. Assay: immunoSEQ multiplex PCR; the TCRdb copy retains only in-frame clones and omits some. That table is the source of V, J and clone size, and D and trimming were worked out from the DNA. Here the sample spans about 73,000 clones, around 83% being singletons. The CDR3 contains 13 residues. CDR1 and CDR2 from the germline V gene are SGHNT and YENEEA. V trimming: 2 bases; J trimming: 6 bases; junction bases outside the gene matches: 3. The rearrangement joins TRBV11-3 to TRBJ2-7, with TRBD2 matching 8 bases. This TCR came from an older woman with acute or convalescent COVID-19. Sequenced: peripheral blood. CDR3 sequence: CASSLREGSEQYF. For the CDR3, the DNA is TGTGCCAGCAGCTTACGGGAGGGTTCCGAGCAGTACTTC.